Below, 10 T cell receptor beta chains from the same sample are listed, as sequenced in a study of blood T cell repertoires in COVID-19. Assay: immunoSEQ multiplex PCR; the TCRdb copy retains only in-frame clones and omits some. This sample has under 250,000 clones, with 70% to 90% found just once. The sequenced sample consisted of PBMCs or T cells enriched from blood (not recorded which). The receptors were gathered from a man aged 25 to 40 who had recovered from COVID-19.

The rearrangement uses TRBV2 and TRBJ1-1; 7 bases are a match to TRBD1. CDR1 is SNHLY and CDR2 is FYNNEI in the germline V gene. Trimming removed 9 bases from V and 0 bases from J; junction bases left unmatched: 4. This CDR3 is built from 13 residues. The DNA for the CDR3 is TGTGCCAGAACACAGGGGTTGAACACTGAAGCTTTCTTT. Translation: CARTQGLNTEAFF.

The CDR3 protein is CATAGQSYEQYF. The CDR3 DNA reads as TGTGCCACGGCGGGACAGTCCTACGAGCAGTACTTC. This rearrangement joins TRBV24-1 to TRBJ2-7; D perhaps matches TRBD1 (7 bases). Germline V gene lookup returns CDR1 KGHDR and CDR2 SFDVKD. This CDR3 is built from 12 residues. The V end was cut by 10 bases, the J end by 1 base, with 10 bases between.

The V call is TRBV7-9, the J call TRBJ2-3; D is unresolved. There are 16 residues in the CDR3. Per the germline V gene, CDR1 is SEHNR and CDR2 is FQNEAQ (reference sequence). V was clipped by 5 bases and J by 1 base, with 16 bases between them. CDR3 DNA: TGTGCCAGCAGCCCTTCTCGAGCGAGCGGCACAGATACGCAGTATTTT. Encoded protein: CASSPSRASGTDTQYF.

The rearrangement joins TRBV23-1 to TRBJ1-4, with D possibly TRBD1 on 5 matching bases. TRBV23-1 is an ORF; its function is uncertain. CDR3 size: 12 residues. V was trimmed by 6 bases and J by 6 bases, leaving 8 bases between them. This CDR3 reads CASSRDYEKLFF. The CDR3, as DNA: TGCGCCAGCAGCCGGGACTATGAAAAACTGTTTTTT.

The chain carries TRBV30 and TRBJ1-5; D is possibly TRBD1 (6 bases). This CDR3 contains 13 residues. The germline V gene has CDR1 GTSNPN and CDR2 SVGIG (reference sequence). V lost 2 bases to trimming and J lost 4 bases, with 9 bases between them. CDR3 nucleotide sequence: TGTGCCTGGAGTCAGGGGCCAAATCAGCCCCAGCATTTT. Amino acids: CAWSQGPNQPQHF.

DNA of the CDR3: TGCGCCAGCAGCCTCGGACAGGGGAAAGCTCAGCCCCAGCATTTT. Its translation: CASSLGQGKAQPQHF. The V gene is TRBV4-1, the J gene TRBJ1-5, with TRBD1 matching 9 bases. Unmatched junction bases numbered 7, after V lost 4 bases and J lost 6 bases. Germline V CDR1 and CDR2: MGHRA, YSYEKL. The CDR3 contains 15 residues.

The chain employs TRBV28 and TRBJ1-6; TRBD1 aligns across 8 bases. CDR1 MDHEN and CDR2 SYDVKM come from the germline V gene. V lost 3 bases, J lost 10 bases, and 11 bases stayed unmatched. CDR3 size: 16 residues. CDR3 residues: CASSLGAGTGESPLHF. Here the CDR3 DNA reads TGTGCCAGCAGTTTGGGGGCCGGGACAGGTGAATCACCCCTCCACTTT.

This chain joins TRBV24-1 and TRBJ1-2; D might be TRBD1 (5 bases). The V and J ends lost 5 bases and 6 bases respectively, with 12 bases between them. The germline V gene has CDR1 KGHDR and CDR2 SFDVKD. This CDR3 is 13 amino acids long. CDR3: CATSGSSGDGYTF. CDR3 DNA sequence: TGTGCCACCAGTGGGTCCTCGGGGGATGGCTACACCTTC.

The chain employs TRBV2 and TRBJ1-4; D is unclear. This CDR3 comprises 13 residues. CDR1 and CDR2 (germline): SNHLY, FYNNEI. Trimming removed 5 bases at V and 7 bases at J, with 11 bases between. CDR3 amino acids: CASSLGPVEKLFF. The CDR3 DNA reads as TGTGCCAGCAGTCTAGGCCCGGTTGAAAAACTGTTTTTT. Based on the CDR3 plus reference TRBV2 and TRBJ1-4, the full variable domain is EPEVTQTPSHQVTQMGQEVILRCVPISNHLYFYWYRQILGQKVEFLVSFYNNEISEKSEIFDDQFSVERPDGSNFTLKIRSTKLEDSAMYFCASSLGPVEKLFFGSGTQLSVL.

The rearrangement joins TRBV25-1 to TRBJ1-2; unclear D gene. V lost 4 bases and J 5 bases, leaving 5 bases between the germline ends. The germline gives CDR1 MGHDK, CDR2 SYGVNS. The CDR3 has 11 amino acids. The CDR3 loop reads CASSATYGYTF. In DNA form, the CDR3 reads TGTGCCAGCAGTGCTACTTATGGCTACACCTTC.